These 30 T cell receptor beta chains originate from one sample sequenced in a study of CD8 T cells in ankylosing spondylitis. Overall study results and limits: Blood of patients with ankylosing spondylitis appeared to be characterized by a TCR beta motif of several highly homologous variants.

MiXCR, run by TCRdb on the 5' RACE reads, gives a single entry per CDR3 protein. The sample has some 450,000 distinct CDR3 sequences; about a sixth are singletons. These receptors lack a known antigen. Sequencing used blood, either unsorted or a sorted T cell fraction (not recorded which). The receptors come from a male donor with ankylosing spondylitis.

The chain recombines TRBV28 with TRBJ2-7; 9 bases align to TRBD1. J was trimmed by 4 bases and V by 7 bases; bases with no gene match: 11. CDR3 length: 15 residues. Looked up from germline, CDR1 is MDHEN and CDR2 is SYDVKM. The CDR3, as DNA: TGTGCCAGCAAAGGACAGGGGTTACGCTTTTACGAGCAGTACTTC. Translation gives CASKGQGLRFYEQYF.

The table lists this clonotype with many counts. V gene TRBV3-1 combines with J gene TRBJ2-1; D unclear. Germline CDR1 and CDR2: LGHDT and YNNKEL (reference sequence). V lost 1 base and J 2 bases, leaving 9 bases between the germline ends. This CDR3 spans 15 amino acids. The CDR3 DNA reads as TGTGCCAGCAGCCAAGCCCGAGCAGCCTACAATGAGCAGTTCTTC. Protein sequence: CASSQARAAYNEQFF.

This clonotype was found many times. J is TRBJ2-3 and V is TRBV2; D possibly corresponds to TRBD2 (6 bases). This CDR3 spans 18 amino acids. CDR1 is SNHLY and CDR2 is FYNNEI in the germline V gene. The germline V and J ends were trimmed by 6 bases and 0 bases, with 22 bases remaining between them. The CDR3 DNA reads as TGTGCCAGCAGCACCGAAGGAGCGGGCGCCTTTAGCACAGATACGCAGTATTTT. The encoded protein is CASSTEGAGAFSTDTQYF.

Details on this clonotype: Its ends do not fully match the called genes, so a read error is possible. The genes are TRBV7-2 and TRBJ2-1; 15 bases fit TRBD2. Per the germline V gene, CDR1 is SGHTA and CDR2 is FQGNSA. The CDR3 runs 14 residues. The CDR3 DNA reads as TGTGCCAGCAGCTTAGGCGGACTAGCGGGAGGGACGATCTTC. Its translation is CASSLGGLAGGTIF.

This clonotype showed up just a few times. V and J are TRBV10-3 and TRBJ2-3; D not resolved. The CDR3 spans 15 residues. The germline CDR1 and CDR2 sequences are ENHRY and SYGVKD. V lost 0 bases and J lost 0, with 7 bases in between. The CDR3 is CAISESKVSTDTQYF. As DNA, the CDR3 is TGTGCCATCAGTGAGTCGAAGGTCAGCACAGATACGCAGTATTTT.

The rearrangement uses TRBV30 and TRBJ2-1; TRBD2 aligns across 9 bases. Trimming took 2 bases from V and 4 from J; bases not matched to a gene: 0. This CDR3 contains 13 residues. Germline lookup yields CDR1 GTSNPN and CDR2 SVGIG (reference sequence). The CDR3 coding sequence is TGTGCCTGGAGTACTAGCGGGTACAATGAGCAGTTCTTC. This encodes CAWSTSGYNEQFF. Full variable domain (remainder filled in from reference TRBV30 and TRBJ2-1): SQTIHQWPATLVQPVGSPLSLECTVEGTSNPNLYWYRQAAGRGLQLLFYSVGIGQISSEVPQNLSASRPQDRQFILSSKKLLLSDSGFYLCAWSTSGYNEQFFGPGTRLTVL.

The sample holds a few counts of this clonotype. The chain joins TRBV24-1 to TRBJ2-1; TRBD2 aligns across 11 bases. The CDR3 is 15 amino acids. The V segment lost 6 bases and the J segment 5 bases; nucleotides outside the gene matches: 5. The germline gives CDR1 KGHDR, CDR2 SFDVKD. CDR3 sequence: CATSNPGLADNEQFF. The CDR3 nucleotides read TGTGCCACCAGTAACCCGGGACTAGCGGACAATGAGCAGTTCTTC.

This clonotype was found a few times. This chain joins TRBV11-2 and TRBJ2-3; TRBD2 aligns across 13 bases. This CDR3 has 19 residues. CDR1 is SGHAT and CDR2 is FQNNGV in the germline V gene. V shed 3 bases, J shed 0 bases, and the junction held 9 bases outside the gene matches. In nucleotides, the CDR3 is TGTGCCAGCAGCTTGTCTTTGACTAGCGGGGGGAGTAGCACAGATACGCAGTATTTT. This sequence encodes CASSLSLTSGGSSTDTQYF.

This clonotype was counted a single time. The CDR3 loop reads CASSLGDSNEKLFF. The DNA for the CDR3 is TGTGCCAGCAGCTTAGGGGACAGTAATGAAAAACTGTTTTTT. V usage is TRBV11-2 and J usage is TRBJ1-4; 7 bases fit TRBD1. With 1 base clipped from V and 4 bases from J, the junction kept 0 bases outside the gene matches. This CDR3 is built from 14 residues. Germline V gene sequence: CDR1 SGHAT, CDR2 FQNNGV. Based on the CDR3 plus reference TRBV11-2 and TRBJ1-4, the full variable domain is EAGVAQSPRYKIIEKRQSVAFWCNPISGHATLYWYQQILGQGPKLLIQFQNNGVVDDSQLPKDRFSAERLKGVDSTLKIQPAKLEDSAVYLCASSLGDSNEKLFFGSGTQLSVL.

The sample holds a few counts of this clonotype. The gene calls are TRBV12-3 or TRBV12-4 and TRBJ1-1; D gene unclear. Trimming pared 3 bases from V and 5 bases from J, leaving 10 bases between. The CDR3 loop spans 13 amino acids. For the CDR3, the DNA is TGTGCCAGCAGTTTGACGTTCCGAACTGAAGCTTTCTTT. Its protein is CASSLTFRTEAFF.

The CDR3 region has the DNA TGTGCCTGGAGTGTACGAGGGATCGGAGAAAAACTGTTTTTT. The encoded protein is CAWSVRGIGEKLFF. The rearrangement joins TRBV30 to TRBJ1-4; the D is unclear. Germline lookup yields CDR1 GTSNPN and CDR2 SVGIG (reference sequence). The CDR3 is made up of 14 amino acids. Trimming shortened V by 0 bases and J by 8 bases, and 13 bases separated the two germline ends.

The V call is TRBV20-1, the J call TRBJ2-2; tentatively, D is TRBD2 (5 bases). Germline V gene sequence: CDR1 DFQATT, CDR2 SNEGSKA (reference sequence). The CDR3 is 14 amino acids. V was shortened by 3 bases and J by 4 bases, with 12 bases between the two germline ends. The CDR3 here is CSASRGLGTGELFF. The CDR3 DNA follows: TGCAGTGCTAGCCGCGGACTCGGCACCGGGGAGCTGTTTTTT.

This clonotype came up many times. The CDR3 region is CASSLRARSSYNEQFF. The CDR3, as DNA: TGCGCCAGCAGCTTGCGAGCGCGCAGCTCCTACAATGAGCAGTTCTTC. V gene TRBV5-1 combines with J gene TRBJ2-1; no reliable D call. The V gene lost 1 base and the J gene lost 0 bases, with 11 bases spanning the gap. There are 16 residues in the CDR3. CDR1 SGHRS and CDR2 YFSETQ come from the germline V gene.

The gene calls are TRBV6-5 and TRBJ2-5, with 8 nucleotides matching TRBD2. This CDR3 contains 16 residues. The germline V gene encodes CDR1 MNHEY and CDR2 SVGAGI. V lost 2 bases, J lost 2 bases, and 7 bases stayed unmatched. DNA for the CDR3: TGTGCCAGCAGTTACCAGTTAGCGGGGAGACAAGAGACCCAGTACTTC. This translates into CASSYQLAGRQETQYF.

The chain has TRBV5-1 and TRBJ1-1, with D uncertain. The CDR3 is 15 residues long. Trimming removed 1 base at V and 1 base at J, with 11 bases between. The germline V gene encodes CDR1 SGHRS and CDR2 YFSETQ. The CDR3 DNA is TGCGCCAGCAGCTTGTACGGCAGAAAGAACACTGAAGCTTTCTTT. Translation: CASSLYGRKNTEAFF.

The chain uses TRBV6-1 and TRBJ2-2; the match to TRBD1 covers 7 bases. This CDR3 contains 16 residues. Germline V lookup: CDR1 MNHNS, CDR2 SASEGT. V lost 7 bases to trimming and J lost 2 bases; unmatched junction nucleotides: 10. This CDR3 reads CASTNRDRPNTGELFF. The CDR3 nucleotides are TGTGCCAGCACCAACCGGGACAGACCCAACACCGGGGAGCTGTTTTTT.

The rearrangement joins TRBV6-2 or TRBV6-3 to TRBJ2-3, with 12 bases aligning to TRBD2. V lost 5 bases, J lost 4 bases, and 1 base stayed unmatched. The CDR3 is made up of 14 amino acids. Germline-derived CDR1 and CDR2 are MNHEY and SVGEGT. CDR3 protein: CASSRLAGADTQYF. In DNA form, the CDR3 reads TGTGCCAGCAGTAGACTAGCGGGAGCAGATACGCAGTATTTT.

This clonotype was seen just once. The chain joins TRBV18 to TRBJ2-7; D gene unclear. V was shortened by 5 bases and J by 7 bases, with 15 bases between the two germline ends. This CDR3 has 13 amino acids. Per germline, CDR1 KGHSH and CDR2 LQKENI. CDR3 bases: TGTGCCAGCTCAGCCGGGCCAACCGCGGAGCAGTACTTC. It encodes CASSAGPTAEQYF.

This clonotype was observed a few times. The chain employs TRBV19 and TRBJ1-1, with a possible D match to TRBD1 (5 bases). The CDR3 has 15 residues. Trimming left V 5 bases short and J 4 bases short, with 17 bases between. Germline CDR1 and CDR2: LNHDA and SQIVND (reference sequence). The CDR3 sequence: CASSGTGGRSTEAFF. As DNA, the CDR3 is TGTGCCAGTAGTGGTACAGGAGGAAGGAGCACTGAAGCTTTCTTT. Full variable domain (outside the CDR3, taken from reference TRBV19 and TRBJ1-1): DGGITQSPKYLFRKEGQNVTLSCEQNLNHDAMYWYRQDPGQGLRLIYYSQIVNDFQKGDIAEGYSVSREKKESFPLTVTSAQKNPTAFYLCASSGTGGRSTEAFFGQGTRLTVV.

This clonotype was seen a handful of times. The chain uses TRBV5-1 and TRBJ2-1; 7 bases are shared with TRBD1. Germline loops: CDR1 SGHRS, CDR2 YFSETQ. This CDR3 contains 15 residues. Trimming at V came to 5 bases and at J to 3 bases, leaving 8 bases not matched to a gene. The CDR3 nucleotides read TGCGCCAGCAGTACAACAGGGGAGAGCTACAATGAGCAGTTCTTC. As protein: CASSTTGESYNEQFF.

This chain joins TRBV20-1 and TRBJ2-3, with no clear D. Germline CDR1 reads DFQATT; CDR2 reads SNEGSKA (reference sequence). The CDR3 runs to 11 residues. V lost 5 bases and J 6 bases, leaving 9 bases between the germline ends. CDR3 protein: CSALEEDTQYF. The CDR3 DNA reads as TGCAGTGCTCTAGAGGAGGATACGCAGTATTTT.

In this sample, this clonotype turned up a few times. The chain employs TRBV6-1 and TRBJ2-3; 8 positions agree with TRBD1. The CDR3 runs 16 residues. Per germline, CDR1 MNHNS and CDR2 SASEGT. V shed 8 bases and J 1 base; nucleotides not matched to a gene: 11. In nucleotides, the CDR3 is TGTGCCAGCCTCCACGGGACAGGTGTCGGCACAGATACGCAGTATTTT. Translating it yields CASLHGTGVGTDTQYF.

This clonotype was found a few times. The rearrangement links TRBV20-1 to TRBJ2-7; D might be TRBD2 (6 bases). V was cut by 3 bases and J by 3 bases, with 12 bases left in between. Per germline, CDR1 DFQATT and CDR2 SNEGSKA (reference sequence). The CDR3 has 13 amino acids. In nucleotides, the CDR3 is TGCAGTGCTAGCCGCGGGGCCCGCTACGAGCAGTACTTC. Its translation is CSASRGARYEQYF.

This clonotype showed up just a few times. V and J are TRBV11-2 and TRBJ2-2, with 10 bases fitting TRBD2. V was pared by 1 base and J by 3 bases, with 2 bases of the junction left unmatched. The CDR3 spans 16 residues. The germline gives CDR1 SGHAT, CDR2 FQNNGV. DNA of the CDR3: TGTGCCAGCAGCTTAGCAGCGGGGGGGCACACCGGGGAGCTGTTTTTT. It codes for CASSLAAGGHTGELFF.

In its sample, this clonotype was seen a few times. The chain has TRBV28 and TRBJ2-7; 8 bases line up with TRBD1. Per the germline V gene, CDR1 is MDHEN and CDR2 is SYDVKM. The CDR3 is made up of 15 amino acids. The J segment lost 3 bases and the V segment lost 7 bases, leaving 11 bases of the junction unmatched. As DNA, the CDR3 is TGTGCCAGCATGCCCCCGACAGGGGCGAACTACGAGCAGTACTTC. It yields the protein CASMPPTGANYEQYF. The whole variable domain, remainder taken from reference TRBV28 and TRBJ2-7, is DVKVTQSSRYLVKRTGEKVFLECVQDMDHENMFWYRQDPGLGLRLIYFSYDVKMKEKGDIPEGYSVSREKKERFSLILESASTNQTSMYLCASMPPTGANYEQYFGPGTRLTVT.

This clonotype has more than one count but fewer than ten. The rearrangement uses TRBV12-3 or TRBV12-4 and TRBJ1-2, with D maybe TRBD1 (6 bases). There are 14 residues in the CDR3. Deletions cut 2 bases from V and 4 bases from J, with 11 bases between. The CDR3 reads CASSLTGQLYGYTF. Written as DNA, the CDR3 is TGTGCCAGCAGTTTAACAGGACAGCTCTATGGCTACACCTTC.

In its sample, this clonotype was seen a few times. The chain employs TRBV10-3 and TRBJ1-1; maybe TRBD1 (5 bases). The CDR3 is 11 residues long. Germline V gene sequence: CDR1 ENHRY, CDR2 SYGVKD. Trimming left V 11 bases short and J 5 bases short, with 12 bases between. For the CDR3, the DNA is TGTGCCCGGGGGGGGGAAACTGAAGCTTTCTTT. As protein: CARGGETEAFF.

This clonotype was counted between two and nine times. The rearrangement uses TRBV20-1 and TRBJ2-7; D remains ambiguous. Trimming pared 6 bases from V and 3 bases from J, leaving 18 bases between. The CDR3 has 14 amino acids. The V gene's germline CDR1 is DFQATT and CDR2 SNEGSKA (reference sequence). CDR3 residues: CSAPAQYPFYEQYF. The CDR3 bases are TGCAGTGCCCCCGCCCAATATCCCTTCTACGAGCAGTACTTC.

This clonotype has a handful of counts. This chain links TRBV7-3 with TRBJ2-2, with a weak D call TRBD1 (6 bases). The germline CDR1 and CDR2 sequences are SGHTA and FQGTGA. V dropped 2 bases and J dropped 6 bases, with 13 bases sitting between them. The CDR3 sequence is 15 residues long. The CDR3 region is CASSLSRGPSGELFF. The CDR3 nucleotides read TGTGCCAGCAGCTTATCCAGGGGACCCTCCGGGGAGCTGTTTTTT.

On this clonotype: This sequence may be a read error, since a much larger clone differs from it by one base. This chain links TRBV20-1 with TRBJ2-7; TRBD2 agrees at 8 bases. The CDR3 runs to 13 residues. The V gene's germline CDR1 is DFQATT and CDR2 SNEGSKA (reference sequence). CDR3 residues: CSAALTSDYKQYF. Here the CDR3 DNA reads TGCAGTGCCGCATTGACTAGCGACTACAAGCAGTACTTC.